This entry features one T cell receptor (beta chain) sequence. Original handling: Scientists estimated how many nucleated cells there were by amplifying reference gene primers. Libraries were prepared by immunoSEQ multiplex PCR; TCRdb keeps only in-frame clonotypes and omits some of them. The DNA was the basis for D and trimming; V, J and clone size are from that table. The table shows some 190,000 clones, with 70% to 90% occurring only once. The sample comes from a study of blood T cell repertoires in COVID-19. Across the whole study: Both acute and convalescent COVID-19 samples were obtained from the United States, Italy and Spain. T cells, B-cell-depleted T cells, or PBMCs provided the cDNA or gDNA that served as material.

The V gene's germline CDR1 is SNHLY and CDR2 FYNNEI. The CDR3 length is 12 residues. Deletions cut 0 bases from V and 5 bases from J, with 4 bases between. The clonotype comes from a woman between 40 and 50 years old who had recovered from COVID-19. Material for sequencing was peripheral blood. This chain joins TRBV2 and TRBJ1-1; the D is unclear. CDR3 DNA: TGTGCCAGCAGTGAAGCACTAACTGAAGCTTTCTTT. This translates into CASSEALTEAFF.